Described below is a single T cell receptor beta chain sequence and its context. In building TCR beta libraries, iRepertoire HTBI primers were used together with Arm-PCR of CDR3 regions. Using its own MiXCR run on the multiplex PCR reads, TCRdb lists one record per CDR3 protein. The sample carries some 430,000 distinct CDR3 sequences, 20% to 25% recorded once. This entry belongs to a study of regulatory T cells in long-lasting Graves disease. The time point here: persistent/refractory GD, antithyroid drugs over 5 years with positive TRAb. From PBMCs, RNA was extracted and then used to make the TCR library. Trimming took 5 bases from V and 7 from J; bases not matched to a gene: 10. This CDR3 spans 15 amino acids. The germline V gene has CDR1 LNHDA and CDR2 SQIVND (reference sequence).

Specimen: peripheral blood mononuclear cells (PBMCs), collected when the disease was refractory, from a patient treated with antithyroid drugs. This chain links TRBV19 with TRBJ2-2; 7 positions match TRBD1. The sequence was collected from a female donor with Graves disease. CDR3 bases: TGTGCCAGTAGTGCTACGGACAGGATTAGCGGGGAGCTGTTTTTT. Translating it yields CASSATDRISGELFF.